These 21 T cell receptor beta chains share one sample of origin, sequenced in a study of T cell responses to AZD1222 COVID-19 vaccine. The repertoire was sequenced with immunoSEQ multiplex PCR; TCRdb's copy has only in-frame clones and lacks some. The sample contains 150,000 to 200,000 clones, roughly 90% of which appear only once. Sequences were derived from peripheral blood, sampled 28 days after the second AZD1222 dose. Source of these receptors: an adult who received the AZD1222 COVID-19 vaccine.

This chain links TRBV6-5 with TRBJ2-3, with 7 bases that match TRBD1. Per the germline V gene, CDR1 is MNHEY and CDR2 is SVGAGI. J lost 3 bases, V lost 5 bases, and 5 bases had no gene match. The CDR3 is 14 residues long. In nucleotides, the CDR3 is TGTGCCAGCAGTACCAGACAGGGAACAGATACGCAGTATTTT. This encodes CASSTRQGTDTQYF.

The chain carries TRBV7-3 and TRBJ1-5; TRBD1 matches 7 bases. CDR3 length: 14 amino acids. Germline CDR1 and CDR2: SGHTA and FQGTGA. J lost 6 bases, V lost 5 bases, and 7 bases had no gene match. CDR3 amino acids: CASSITGEGQPQHF. CDR3 DNA: TGTGCCAGCAGCATCACAGGGGAGGGTCAGCCCCAGCATTTT.

This chain connects TRBV21-1 to TRBJ2-7; the table calls TRBD2, which could not be checked here. TRBV21-1 is tagged as a pseudogene. The CDR3 has 12 amino acids. CDR3 coding DNA: TGTGCCACCCCCGCGGGCGTCCACGAGCAGTACTTC. The encoded protein is CATPAGVHEQYF.

The chain links TRBV2 to TRBJ1-5, with a weak D call TRBD1 (6 bases). The germline V and J ends were trimmed by 4 bases and 5 bases, with 12 bases remaining between them. The germline V gene encodes CDR1 SNHLY and CDR2 FYNNEI. The CDR3 runs 14 residues. CDR3 loop: CASSVGGLDQPQHF. The DNA for the CDR3 is TGTGCCAGCAGTGTAGGGGGGCTTGATCAGCCCCAGCATTTT.

This chain uses TRBV5-1 with TRBJ1-2; D may be TRBD1 (6 bases). The CDR3 spans 17 residues. Trimming removed 0 bases at V and 7 bases at J, with 22 bases between. Germline loops: CDR1 SGHRS, CDR2 YFSETQ. CDR3 bases: TGCGCCAGCAGCTTGGGGTCGTTCGCCCAGGGGAGTGGTGGCTACACCTTC. Amino acids: CASSLGSFAQGSGGYTF.

The CDR3 sequence: CAISETWTGATYEQFF. The CDR3 coding sequence is TGTGCCATCAGTGAGACTTGGACCGGGGCGACTTATGAGCAGTTCTTC. This chain joins TRBV10-3 and TRBJ2-1, with D perhaps assigned TRBD1 or TRBD2 (5 bases each). The germline V gene encodes CDR1 ENHRY and CDR2 SYGVKD. With 2 bases removed from V and 8 bases from J, the gap between germline ends came to 19 bases. This CDR3 is built from 16 residues.

The V gene is TRBV19, the J gene TRBJ2-2; TRBD1 aligns across 8 bases. The germline V gene encodes CDR1 LNHDA and CDR2 SQIVND (reference sequence). The trim removed 5 bases at V and 5 bases at J, leaving 7 bases unmatched. This CDR3 is 15 amino acids long. CDR3 sequence: CASSSETGVTGELFF. DNA for the CDR3: TGTGCCAGTAGTTCCGAGACAGGGGTAACCGGGGAGCTGTTTTTT.

The rearrangement uses TRBV3-1 (or the pseudogene TRBV3-2) and TRBJ2-1; maybe TRBD2 (5 bases). The CDR3 contains 15 residues. Germline assignment: CDR1 LGHDT and CDR2 YNNKEL (reference sequence). Trimming cost V 3 bases and J 6 bases, with 15 bases left between them. DNA of the CDR3: TGTGCCAGCAGCCACGGCCGGGCTCGGGGCAATGAGCAGTTCTTC. As protein: CASSHGRARGNEQFF.

The gene calls are TRBV13 and TRBJ1-2, with 9 bases lining up with TRBD1. The ends lost 5 bases at V and 2 bases at J; junction bases unmatched: 9. CDR1 is PRHDT and CDR2 is FYEKMQ in the germline V gene (reference sequence). The CDR3 runs 16 residues. CDR3 region: CASSARLDRGNYGYTF. CDR3 bases: TGTGCCAGCAGCGCCAGACTGGACAGGGGAAACTATGGCTACACCTTC.

The chain recombines TRBV11-3 with TRBJ2-1; 9 bases align to TRBD2. Germline CDR1 and CDR2: SGHNT and YENEEA. The J segment lost 7 bases and the V segment lost 3 bases, leaving 4 bases of the junction unmatched. This CDR3 has 14 amino acids. This CDR3 is CASSFSGSENEQFF. The CDR3 DNA reads as TGTGCCAGCAGCTTTAGCGGGAGTGAGAATGAGCAGTTCTTC.

The chain has TRBV6-1 and TRBJ1-5; D gene uncertain. Germline V lookup: CDR1 MNHNS, CDR2 SASEGT. Between the trimmed V and J ends, which lost 4 bases and 0 bases, there was a span of 13 bases. The CDR3 runs to 16 residues. CDR3 DNA: TGTGCCAGCAGTGGGCAGGATGGGCTTAGCAATCAGCCCCAGCATTTT. Translation: CASSGQDGLSNQPQHF.

The chain is built from TRBV28 and TRBJ2-1; weak D call: TRBD2 (6 bases). The CDR3 runs to 15 residues. Trimming stripped 7 bases from V and 3 bases from J, with 16 bases between. Germline V gives CDR1 MDHEN, CDR2 SYDVKM. This chain's CDR3 is CASIPGDRDYNEQFF. The DNA of the CDR3 is TGTGCCAGCATCCCGGGAGACAGAGACTACAATGAGCAGTTCTTC.

The gene calls are TRBV29-1 and TRBJ2-2, with 9 bases identical to TRBD1. CDR1 SQVTM and CDR2 ANQGSEA come from the germline V gene. V lost 7 bases, J lost 6 bases, and 12 bases stayed unmatched. This CDR3 contains 15 residues. CDR3 in DNA: TGCAGCGCTGCCCCCGGGACAGGGACATCCGGGGAGCTGTTTTTT. Residues: CSAAPGTGTSGELFF.

The V gene is TRBV7-3, the J gene TRBJ1-6; D uncertain. The V end was cut by 1 base, the J end by 8 bases, with 12 bases between. CDR1 is SGHTA, CDR2 FQGTGA, per germline. The CDR3 has 15 residues. The CDR3 DNA reads TGTGCCAGCAGCTTAATCGCACGGGGTGATTCACCCCTCCACTTT. This codes for CASSLIARGDSPLHF. The full variable domain, with the rest looked up from reference TRBV7-3 and TRBJ1-6, is GAGVSQTPSNKVTEKGKYVELRCDPISGHTALYWYRQSLGQGPEFLIYFQGTGAADDSGLPNDRFFAVRPEGSVSTLKIQRTERGDSAVYLCASSLIARGDSPLHFGNGTRLTVT.

This sequence joins TRBV11-2 and TRBJ2-5, with D tentatively TRBD1 or TRBD2 (6 bases each). The CDR3 extends over 14 amino acids. From germline, CDR1 is SGHAT and CDR2 FQNNGV. The V end lost 4 bases, the J end lost 5 bases, and 14 bases lay between the germline ends. The CDR3 region has the DNA TGTGCCAGCAGCTCCCACGGGGGCTTGGAGACCCAGTACTTC. Its protein product is CASSSHGGLETQYF. Drawing the rest from reference TRBV11-2 and TRBJ2-5, the complete variable domain is EAGVAQSPRYKIIEKRQSVAFWCNPISGHATLYWYQQILGQGPKLLIQFQNNGVVDDSQLPKDRFSAERLKGVDSTLKIQPAKLEDSAVYLCASSSHGGLETQYFGPGTRLLVL.

The chain links TRBV5-1 to TRBJ1-1, with 10 bases lining up with TRBD1. After removal of 4 bases from V and 5 bases from J, the junction contained 11 bases not matched to a gene. The CDR3 covers 16 residues. Germline CDR1 SGHRS, CDR2 YFSETQ. CDR3 sequence (DNA): TGCGCCAGCAGCCAACAGACAGGGGGCGTCGGTACTGAAGCTTTCTTT. Its protein is CASSQQTGGVGTEAFF.

The chain combines TRBV5-1 with TRBJ1-5, with D hard to call. The V gene lost 0 bases and the J gene lost 2 bases, with 6 bases spanning the gap. The germline gives CDR1 SGHRS, CDR2 YFSETQ. The CDR3 length is 14 residues. Here the CDR3 reads CASSLDSGNQPQHF. The CDR3 DNA follows: TGCGCCAGCAGCTTGGATTCTGGCAATCAGCCCCAGCATTTT.

This chain connects TRBV29-1 to TRBJ2-3; TRBD2 aligns across 9 bases. The CDR3 sequence is 14 residues long. V shed 3 bases, J shed 3 bases, and the junction held 4 bases outside the gene matches. Germline lookup yields CDR1 SQVTM and CDR2 ANQGSEA. The CDR3 DNA reads TGCAGCGTTGACCCCAGCGGGAGGACAGATACGCAGTATTTT. It codes for CSVDPSGRTDTQYF.

This sequence joins TRBV11-3 and TRBJ2-1; 10 positions match TRBD2. This CDR3 has 20 residues. Losses at the gene ends were 1 base for V and 4 bases for J; bases not matched to a gene: 16. Germline V gene data show CDR1 as SGHNT and CDR2 as YENEEA. CDR3: CASSLGSPLPGTSAYNEQFF. The DNA for the CDR3 is TGTGCCAGCAGCTTAGGGTCCCCCTTACCCGGGACTAGCGCATACAATGAGCAGTTCTTC.

The chain employs TRBV6-5 and TRBJ1-1; D gene unclear. Trimming stripped 0 bases from V and 0 bases from J, with 5 bases between. The CDR3 spans 14 residues. Germline values: CDR1 MNHEY, CDR2 SVGAGI. CDR3 loop: CASSYSGLNTEAFF. The CDR3 DNA reads as TGTGCCAGCAGTTACTCGGGTCTGAACACTGAAGCTTTCTTT.

CDR3 protein: CASSLVENTDTQYF. CDR3 sequence (DNA): TGTGCCAGCAGCTTAGTGGAGAACACAGATACGCAGTATTTT. The chain carries TRBV7-9 and TRBJ2-3, with D uncertain. The CDR3 consists of 14 residues. Trimming stripped 1 base from V and 2 bases from J, with 7 bases between. Per the germline V gene, CDR1 is SEHNR and CDR2 is FQNEAQ (reference sequence).